Here is one TCR beta chain with its context. Assay used: immunoSEQ multiplex PCR; TCRdb lists only in-frame clones, some missing. The sample gives about 18,000 clones, roughly 25% of which show up once; around 7.2% is in the top ten. This entry belongs to a study of sequential checkpoint blockade in melanoma. On the study more broadly: 91 pretreatment tumor DNA samples were TCRβ immunosequenced.

The V gene lost 7 bases and the J gene lost 3 bases, with 14 bases spanning the gap. The length of the CDR3 is 13 residues. Per germline, CDR1 SQVTM and CDR2 ANQGSEA. Treatment here: randomized to nivolumab then ipilimumab (arm A) or the reverse (arm B). This chain joins TRBV29-1 and TRBJ2-3; D might be TRBD2 (7 bases). The material was tumor tissue (inferred from file names), obtained from a patient given nivolumab and ipilimumab in sequence. This TCR was recovered from a human donor with melanoma. The CDR3 DNA sequence: TGCAGCGGGGAGGGGGGGCGTACAGATACGCAGTATTTT. Amino acids: CSGEGGRTDTQYF.